The present T cell receptor (beta chain) was sequenced within a study of control samples from healthy donors and cancer patients. Sequencing used immunoSEQ multiplex PCR; TCRdb keeps in-frame clones, though not all of them. The sample includes approximately 97,000 clones, around nine tenths seen only once; the top ten take less than 15%. The CDR3 extends over 14 amino acids. The V end lost 4 bases, the J end lost 4 bases, and 13 bases lay between the germline ends. The germline gives CDR1 SGHNT, CDR2 YYREEE (reference sequence). Specimen: blood. The V and J genes are TRBV5-4 and TRBJ2-3; unclear D gene. The TCR was taken from a man aged 25 to 45 in good health. Written as DNA, the CDR3 is TGTGCCAGCAGCCCCGTTGGTGGGGCAGATACGCAGTATTTT. Translation gives CASSPVGGADTQYF. Variable domain in full (rest from reference TRBV5-4 and TRBJ2-3): ETGVTQSPTHLIKTRGQQVTLRCSSQSGHNTVSWYQQALGQGPQFIFQYYREEENGRGNFPPRFSGLQFPNYSSELNVNALELDDSALYLCASSPVGGADTQYFGPGTRLTVL.